This entry lists 3 T cell receptor beta chains sequenced from one sample in a study of long-term antiretroviral therapy in people with HIV. They ran version v3.0 of the immunoSEQ assay at survey level. Libraries were prepared by immunoSEQ multiplex PCR; TCRdb keeps only in-frame clonotypes and omits some of them. The profile shows approximately 9,700 clones, roughly four fifths of them singletons. The sequencing here drew on unsorted PBMCs, taken 1.8 years before starting antiretroviral therapy. The source is a man aged 40-50 years with HIV.

The chain carries TRBV10-3 and TRBJ1-3, with TRBD1 as a possible D gene (6 bases). The ends were cut back, 2 bases at V and 3 bases at J, with 11 bases in the middle. There are 15 residues in the CDR3. Germline V gene data show CDR1 as ENHRY and CDR2 as SYGVKD. Written as DNA, the CDR3 is TGTGCCATCAGTGAGGTCAGGGGTGATGGAAACACCATATATTTT. Its translation: CAISEVRGDGNTIYF.

The rearrangement uses TRBV7-9 and TRBJ2-7, with 8 bases that match TRBD1. CDR1 is SEHNR and CDR2 is FQNEAQ in the germline V gene (reference sequence). J lost 3 bases, V lost 5 bases, and 3 bases had no gene match. The CDR3 is made up of 13 amino acids. This CDR3 is CASSPGTGYEQYF. CDR3 in DNA: TGTGCCAGCAGCCCCGGGACAGGCTACGAGCAGTACTTC.

The V gene is TRBV30, the J gene TRBJ2-1; TRBD2 matches at 8 bases. J was trimmed by 8 bases and V by 3 bases; bases with no gene match: 12. The CDR3 spans 15 residues. Per germline, CDR1 GTSNPN and CDR2 SVGIG (reference sequence). The CDR3 region is CAWSDGGGIFDEQFF. CDR3 nucleotides: TGTGCCTGGAGCGACGGGGGGGGGATCTTTGATGAGCAGTTCTTC.